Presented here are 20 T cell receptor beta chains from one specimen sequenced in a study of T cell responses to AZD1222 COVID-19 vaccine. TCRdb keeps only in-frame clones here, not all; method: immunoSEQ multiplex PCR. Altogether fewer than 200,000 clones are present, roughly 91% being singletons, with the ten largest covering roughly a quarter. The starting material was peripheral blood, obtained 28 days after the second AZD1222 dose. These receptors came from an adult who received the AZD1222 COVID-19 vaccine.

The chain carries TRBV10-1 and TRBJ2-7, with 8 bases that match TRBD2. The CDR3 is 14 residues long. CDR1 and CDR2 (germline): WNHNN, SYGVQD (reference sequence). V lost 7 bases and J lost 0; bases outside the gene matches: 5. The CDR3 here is CASIIAGSSYEQYF. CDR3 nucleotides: TGCGCCAGCATTATAGCGGGATCCTCCTACGAGCAGTACTTC.

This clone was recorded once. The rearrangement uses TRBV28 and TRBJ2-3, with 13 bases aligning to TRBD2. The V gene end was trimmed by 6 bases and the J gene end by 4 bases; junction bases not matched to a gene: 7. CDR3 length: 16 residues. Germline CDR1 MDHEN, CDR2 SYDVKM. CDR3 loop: CASRRLAGGGADTQYF. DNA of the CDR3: TGTGCCAGCAGACGACTAGCGGGAGGAGGAGCAGATACGCAGTATTTT.

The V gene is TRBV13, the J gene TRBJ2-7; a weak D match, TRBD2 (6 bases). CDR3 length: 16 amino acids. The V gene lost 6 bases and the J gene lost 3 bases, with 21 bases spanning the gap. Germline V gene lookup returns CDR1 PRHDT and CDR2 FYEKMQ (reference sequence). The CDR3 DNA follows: TGTGCCAGCAGTTCCTCGGGACTTGCTCCGGGCTACGAGCAGTACTTC. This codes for CASSSSGLAPGYEQYF.

The CDR3 protein is CASRETATGELFF. In DNA form, the CDR3 reads TGTGCCAGCAGGGAGACGGCGACCGGGGAGCTGTTTTTT. The J gene is TRBJ2-2, the V gene TRBV7-3; D is ambiguous. V was clipped by 6 bases and J by 5 bases, with 10 bases between them. CDR3 length: 13 residues. CDR1 SGHTA and CDR2 FQGTGA come from the germline V gene.

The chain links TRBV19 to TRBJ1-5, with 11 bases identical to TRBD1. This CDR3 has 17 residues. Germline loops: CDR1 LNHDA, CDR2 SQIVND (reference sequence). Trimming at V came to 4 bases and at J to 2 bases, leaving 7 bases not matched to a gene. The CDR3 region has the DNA TGTGCCAGTAGTACCCGGACAGGGGGCCTGGGCAATCAGCCCCAGCATTTT. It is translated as CASSTRTGGLGNQPQHF.

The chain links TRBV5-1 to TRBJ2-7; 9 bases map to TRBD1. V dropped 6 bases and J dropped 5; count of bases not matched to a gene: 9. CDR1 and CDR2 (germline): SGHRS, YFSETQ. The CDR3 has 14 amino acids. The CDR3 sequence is CASTQPGQGHEQYF. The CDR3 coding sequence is TGCGCCAGCACCCAGCCGGGACAGGGCCACGAGCAGTACTTC.

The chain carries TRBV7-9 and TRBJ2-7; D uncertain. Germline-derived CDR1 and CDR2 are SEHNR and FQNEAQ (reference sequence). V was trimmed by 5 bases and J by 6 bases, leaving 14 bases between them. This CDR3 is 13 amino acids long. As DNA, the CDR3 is TGTGCCAGCAGCGCAGGACGAGTGAGCGAGCAGTACTTC. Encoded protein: CASSAGRVSEQYF.

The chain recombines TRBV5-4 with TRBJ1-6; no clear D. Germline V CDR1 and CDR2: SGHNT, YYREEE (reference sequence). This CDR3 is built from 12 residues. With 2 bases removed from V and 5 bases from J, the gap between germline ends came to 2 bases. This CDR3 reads CASSLDNSPLHF. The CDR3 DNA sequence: TGTGCCAGCAGCTTAGATAATTCACCCCTCCACTTT.

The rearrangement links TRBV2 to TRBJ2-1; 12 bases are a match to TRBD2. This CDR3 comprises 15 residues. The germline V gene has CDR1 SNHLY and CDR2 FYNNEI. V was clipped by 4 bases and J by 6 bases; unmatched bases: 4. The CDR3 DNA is TGTGCCAGCAGTGCCAGGACTAGCGGGACCAATGAGCAGTTCTTC. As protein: CASSARTSGTNEQFF.

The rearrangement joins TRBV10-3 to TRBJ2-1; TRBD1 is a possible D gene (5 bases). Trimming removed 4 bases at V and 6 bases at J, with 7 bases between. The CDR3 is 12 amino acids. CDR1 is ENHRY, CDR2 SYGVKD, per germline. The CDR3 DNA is TGTGCCATCAGTGTGACAGTCAATGAGCAGTTCTTC. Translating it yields CAISVTVNEQFF.

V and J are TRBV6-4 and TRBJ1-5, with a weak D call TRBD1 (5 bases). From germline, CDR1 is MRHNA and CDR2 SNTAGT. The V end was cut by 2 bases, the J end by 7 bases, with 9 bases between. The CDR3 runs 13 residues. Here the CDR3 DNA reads TGTGCCAGCAGTGACCAGGGAGGCCAGCCCCAGCATTTT. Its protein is CASSDQGGQPQHF.

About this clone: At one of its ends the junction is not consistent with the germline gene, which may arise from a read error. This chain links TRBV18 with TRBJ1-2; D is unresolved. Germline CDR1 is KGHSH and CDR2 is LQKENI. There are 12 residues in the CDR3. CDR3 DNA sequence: TGTGCCAGCTCTCCACGGAACTATGGCTACACCTTC. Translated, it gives CASSPRNYGYTF.

DNA of the CDR3: TGTACCCAAGGTATAGAGACCAGGCACAATTCACCCCTCCACTTT. Protein sequence: CTQGIETRHNSPLHF. The chain combines TRBV6-5 with TRBJ1-6, with D uncertain. The CDR3 is made up of 15 amino acids. Germline V gene sequence: CDR1 MNHEY, CDR2 SVGAGI.

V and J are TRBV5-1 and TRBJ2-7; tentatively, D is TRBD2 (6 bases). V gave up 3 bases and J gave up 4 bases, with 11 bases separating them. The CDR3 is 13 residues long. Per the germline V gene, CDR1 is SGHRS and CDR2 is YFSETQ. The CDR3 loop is CASSWVGGYEQYF. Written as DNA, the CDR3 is TGCGCCAGCAGCTGGGTGGGGGGATACGAGCAGTACTTC. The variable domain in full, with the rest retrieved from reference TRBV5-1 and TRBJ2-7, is KAGVTQTPRYLIKTRGQQVTLSCSPISGHRSVSWYQQTPGQGLQFLFEYFSETQRNKGNFPGRFSGRQFSNSRSEMNVSTLELGDSALYLCASSWVGGYEQYFGPGTRLTVT.

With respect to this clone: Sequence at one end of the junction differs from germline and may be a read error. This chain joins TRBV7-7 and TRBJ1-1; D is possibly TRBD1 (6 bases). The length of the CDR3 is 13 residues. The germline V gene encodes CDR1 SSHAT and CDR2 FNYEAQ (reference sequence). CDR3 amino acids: CASSLDLQGEAFF. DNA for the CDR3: TGTGCTAGCAGCTTAGATCTGCAGGGGGAAGCTTTCTTT.

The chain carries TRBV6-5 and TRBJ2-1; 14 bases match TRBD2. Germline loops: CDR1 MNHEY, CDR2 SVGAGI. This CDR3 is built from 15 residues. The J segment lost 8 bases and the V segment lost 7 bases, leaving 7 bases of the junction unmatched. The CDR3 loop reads CASTAGTSGSYEQFF. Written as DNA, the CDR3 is TGTGCCAGCACCGCCGGGACTAGCGGGAGTTATGAGCAGTTCTTC.

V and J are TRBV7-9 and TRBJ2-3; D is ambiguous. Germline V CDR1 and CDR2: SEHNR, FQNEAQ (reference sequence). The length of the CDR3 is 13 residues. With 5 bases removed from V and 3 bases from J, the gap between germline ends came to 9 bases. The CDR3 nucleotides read TGTGCCAGCAGCCCCGAGTTGACAGATACGCAGTATTTT. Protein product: CASSPELTDTQYF.

CDR3 coding DNA: TGTGCCAGCAGCGTAGTCCCCCTGACAGGGGCTGGGGCCAACGTCCTGACTTTC. This encodes CASSVVPLTGAGANVLTF. The rearrangement links TRBV9 to TRBJ2-6; 8 bases fit TRBD1. Trimming took 0 bases from V and 2 from J; bases not matched to a gene: 7. Germline V gene lookup returns CDR1 SGDLS and CDR2 YYNGEE. The CDR3 runs to 18 residues.

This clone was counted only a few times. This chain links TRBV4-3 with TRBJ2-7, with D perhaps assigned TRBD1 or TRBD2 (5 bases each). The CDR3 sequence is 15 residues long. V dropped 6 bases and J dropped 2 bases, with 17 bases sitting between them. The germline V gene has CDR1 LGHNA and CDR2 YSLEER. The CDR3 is CASRPEEGPAYEQYF. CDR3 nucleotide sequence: TGCGCCAGCAGGCCCGAAGAGGGACCCGCCTACGAGCAGTACTTC.

CDR3 bases: TGTGCCAGCAGTCTCCGGACAGGGAACACCGGGGAGCTGTTTTTT. It specifies CASSLRTGNTGELFF. The chain recombines TRBV6-5 with TRBJ2-2, with 7 positions matching TRBD1. The trim removed 5 bases at V and 1 base at J, leaving 4 bases unmatched. The germline V gene encodes CDR1 MNHEY and CDR2 SVGAGI. The CDR3 length is 15 residues.